This T cell receptor beta chain appears in the sequencing data of a study of T cells after yellow fever vaccination (dated by TCRdb to the late 2010s). Context from the whole study: The SMART-Seq v4 Ultra Low Input RNA kit was used to prepare libraries from fractions with low cell numbers. To follow T-cell clones before and after primary and booster YFV17D yellow fever vaccination, bulk TCR alpha and beta repertoires were sequenced over time. Two healthy male donors, one aged 18 to 29 and one aged 30 to 39 years, were included in the cohort. Blood was drawn at multiple timepoints before and after primary and secondary immunization, with bulk PBMC replicates and cell subsets isolated. The study at large found these results: Compared with the primary T-cell response, the secondary T-cell response was weaker but faster, peaking on day 5 rather than day 15. Most clones expanded after primary vaccination (around 96% of CD4 and 88% of CD8) were re-detected after the booster, suggesting that broad memory maintenance occurred. Because the study included only a couple of donors, the extent to which the findings can be generalized is limited. A small fraction of clonotypes showed up in both the CD4 and CD8 compartments, probably as a result of convergent recombination. Computational filtering was needed because FACS-sorted repertoires could contain abundant contaminating clonotypes from the bulk population.

This specimen's treatment or condition label, per the study, means: live attenuated yellow fever vaccine strain. Two biological replicates of bulk PBMCs were collected at each blood-draw timepoint. PBMCs were isolated from peripheral blood using a standard Ficoll-Paque protocol. RNA was extracted with TriZol from bulk PBMCs, CD4 and CD8 fractions, and dextramer-positive and dextramer-negative fractions. The CDR3 runs 15 amino acids, cysteine and phenylalanine included. The entry retains the CDR3 DNA only, 45 bases that are in frame from base 1. Germline trimming: 7 bases from V, 6 bases from J; junction bases outside gene matches: 11. Sequences MNHEY (CDR1) and SVGEGT (CDR2) are obtained from the germline V gene. Comment on this clonotype: Its antigen is not yet known. Base qualities are not provided; no much larger clone lies one nucleotide away.

TCR cDNA was made using 5'RACE template switching, a step that added a universal primer site and unique molecular identifiers. Priming of cDNA synthesis was performed from both the TCR alpha and TCR beta constant segments. Library amplification used two PCR steps, and the second PCR step added sample barcodes and sequencing adapters. Sequencing of the libraries was done on either Illumina HiSeq 2500 (2x100 bp) or NovaSeq (2x150 bp). The original pipeline was this. Demultiplexing of reads and collapsing into UMI consensus sequences were performed with MIGEC, and V(D)J alignment was carried out with MiXCR. Clonotypes responding to the vaccine were identified with edgeR on replicate PBMC samples, with the criteria of FDR below 0.01 and a log2 fold change above 5 up to day 15. Each bulk clonotype received a CD4 or CD8 identity based on whether the sequenced CD4 or CD8 repertoire contained that clonotype at higher abundance. The public sequencing data were trimmed at Q25 with fastp and processed into clonotypes with MiXCR by TCRdb, which kept only in-frame beta chains. Identical CDR3 proteins give one entry, which carries the most common genes and DNA. The V and J calls come from TCRdb's annotation, not from the publication. This sample is represented by 500,000 to 650,000 distinct CDR3 sequences; about 13% of them were singletons. 11% to 15% of the sample rests with the top ten.

The source material was PBMCs, sampled on the day of the yellow fever booster vaccination. Recombination joined TRBV6-2 or TRBV6-3 with TRBJ1-5, and 8 bases in between align with TRBD1. The TCR sequence derives from a man younger than 45 who received the YFV17D yellow fever vaccine. CDR3 reads: CASTLDRTGRQPQHF. The bases read TGTGCCAGCACATTAGACCGGACAGGGCGTCAGCCCCAGCATTTT.